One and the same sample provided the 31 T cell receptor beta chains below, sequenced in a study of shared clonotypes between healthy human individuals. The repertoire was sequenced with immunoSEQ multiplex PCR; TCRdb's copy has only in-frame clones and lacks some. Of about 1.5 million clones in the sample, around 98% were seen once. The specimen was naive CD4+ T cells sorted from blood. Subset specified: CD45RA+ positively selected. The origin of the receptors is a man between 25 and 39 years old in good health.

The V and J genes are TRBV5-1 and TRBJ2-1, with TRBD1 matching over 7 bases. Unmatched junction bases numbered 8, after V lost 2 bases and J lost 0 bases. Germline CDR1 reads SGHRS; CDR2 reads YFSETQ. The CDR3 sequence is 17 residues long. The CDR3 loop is CASSFGTARSSYNEQFF. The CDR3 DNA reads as TGCGCCAGCAGCTTTGGGACAGCTAGGAGCTCCTACAATGAGCAGTTCTTC.

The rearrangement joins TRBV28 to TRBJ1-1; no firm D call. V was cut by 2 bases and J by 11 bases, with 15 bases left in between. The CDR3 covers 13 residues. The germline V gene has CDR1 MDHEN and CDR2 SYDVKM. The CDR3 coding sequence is TGTGCCAGCAGTTTAGTTCCCCCCACGAGGGCTTTCTTT. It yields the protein CASSLVPPTRAFF.

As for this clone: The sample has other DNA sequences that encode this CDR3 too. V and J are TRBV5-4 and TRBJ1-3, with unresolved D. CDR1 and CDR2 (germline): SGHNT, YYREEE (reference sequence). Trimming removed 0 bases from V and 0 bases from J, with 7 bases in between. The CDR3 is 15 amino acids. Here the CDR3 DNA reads TGTGCCAGCAGCTTGGGTGGAAGCTCTGGAAACACCATATATTTT. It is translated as CASSLGGSSGNTIYF.

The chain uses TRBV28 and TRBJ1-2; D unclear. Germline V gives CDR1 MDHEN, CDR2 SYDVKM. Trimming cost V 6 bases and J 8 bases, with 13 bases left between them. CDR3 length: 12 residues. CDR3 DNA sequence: TGTGCCAGCAGCTTCGATGCGAGGGGCTACACCTTC. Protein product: CASSFDARGYTF.

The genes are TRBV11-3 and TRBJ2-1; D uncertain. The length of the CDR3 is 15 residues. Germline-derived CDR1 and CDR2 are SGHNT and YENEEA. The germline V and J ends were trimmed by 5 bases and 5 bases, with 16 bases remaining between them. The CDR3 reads CASSPSKQVNNEQFF. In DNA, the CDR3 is TGTGCCAGCAGCCCGTCTAAGCAGGTTAACAATGAGCAGTTCTTC.

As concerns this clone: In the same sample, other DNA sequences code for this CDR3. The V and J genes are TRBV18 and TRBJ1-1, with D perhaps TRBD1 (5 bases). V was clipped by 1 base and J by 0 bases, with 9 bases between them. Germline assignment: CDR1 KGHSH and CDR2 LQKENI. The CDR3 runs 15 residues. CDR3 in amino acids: CASSPLDSLNTEAFF. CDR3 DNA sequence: TGTGCCAGCTCACCACTTGACAGTTTGAACACTGAAGCTTTCTTT.

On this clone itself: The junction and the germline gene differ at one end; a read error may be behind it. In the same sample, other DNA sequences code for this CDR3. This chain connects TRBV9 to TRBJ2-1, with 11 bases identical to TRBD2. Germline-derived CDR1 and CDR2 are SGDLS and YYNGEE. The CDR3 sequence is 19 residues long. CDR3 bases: TGTGCTAGCAGCCCCCACGGTAGCGGGAGGGGAAACTCCTACAATGAGCAGTTCTTC. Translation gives CASSPHGSGRGNSYNEQFF. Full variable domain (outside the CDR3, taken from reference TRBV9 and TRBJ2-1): DSGVTQTPKHLITATGQRVTLRCSPRSGDLSVYWYQQSLDQGLQFLIQYYNGEERAKGNILERFSAQQFPDLHSELNLSSLELGDSALYFCASSPHGSGRGNSYNEQFFGPGTRLTVL.

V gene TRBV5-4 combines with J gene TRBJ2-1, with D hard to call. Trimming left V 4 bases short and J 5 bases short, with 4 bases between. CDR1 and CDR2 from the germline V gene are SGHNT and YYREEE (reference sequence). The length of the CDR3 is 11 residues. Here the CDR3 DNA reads TGTGCCAGCAGCGCGAACAATGAGCAGTTCTTC. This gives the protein CASSANNEQFF.

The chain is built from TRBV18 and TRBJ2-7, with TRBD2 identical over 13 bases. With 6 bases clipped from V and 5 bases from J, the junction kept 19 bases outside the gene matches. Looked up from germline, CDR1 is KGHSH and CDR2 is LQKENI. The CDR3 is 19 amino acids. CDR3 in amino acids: CASSDRRLAGGSNLHEQYF. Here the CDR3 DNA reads TGTGCCAGCTCGGATCGACGACTAGCGGGAGGTAGTAACTTGCACGAGCAGTACTTC.

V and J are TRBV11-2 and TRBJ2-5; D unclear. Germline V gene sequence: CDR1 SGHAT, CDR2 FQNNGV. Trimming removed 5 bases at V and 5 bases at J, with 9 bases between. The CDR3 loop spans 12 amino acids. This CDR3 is CASSVMRETQYF. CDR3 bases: TGTGCCAGCAGCGTGATGCGCGAGACCCAGTACTTC.

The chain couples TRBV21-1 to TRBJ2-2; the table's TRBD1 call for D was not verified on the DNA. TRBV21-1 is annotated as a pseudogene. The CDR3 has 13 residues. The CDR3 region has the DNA TGTGCCAGACAGGGGCTGTCCACCGGGGAGCTGTTTTTT. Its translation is CARQGLSTGELFF.

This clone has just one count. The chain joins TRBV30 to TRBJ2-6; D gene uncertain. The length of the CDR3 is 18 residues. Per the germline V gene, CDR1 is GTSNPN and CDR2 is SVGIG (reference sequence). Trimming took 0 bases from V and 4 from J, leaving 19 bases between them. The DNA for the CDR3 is TGTGCCTGGAGTGTGACACGGCGAACTTACTCCGGGGCCAACGTCCTGACTTTC. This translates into CAWSVTRRTYSGANVLTF.

For the CDR3, the DNA is TGTGCCAGCAATTCCCCTCCCCCAGCTTATAGCAATCAGCCCCAGCATTTT. Protein product: CASNSPPPAYSNQPQHF. This chain links TRBV28 with TRBJ1-5; the D is unclear. This CDR3 is 17 amino acids long. Trimming shortened V by 7 bases and J by 0 bases, and 19 bases separated the two germline ends. Germline V CDR1 and CDR2: MDHEN, SYDVKM. Supplemented by reference TRBV28 and TRBJ1-5, the full variable domain reads DVKVTQSSRYLVKRTGEKVFLECVQDMDHENMFWYRQDPGLGLRLIYFSYDVKMKEKGDIPEGYSVSREKKERFSLILESASTNQTSMYLCASNSPPPAYSNQPQHFGDGTRLSIL.

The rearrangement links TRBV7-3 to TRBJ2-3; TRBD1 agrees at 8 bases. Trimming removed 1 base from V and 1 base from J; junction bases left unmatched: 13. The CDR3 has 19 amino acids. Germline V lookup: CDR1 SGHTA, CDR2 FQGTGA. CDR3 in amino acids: CASSLSSGTGLIRTDTQYF. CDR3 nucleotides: TGTGCCAGCAGCTTAAGTTCCGGGACAGGATTAATCCGCACAGATACGCAGTATTTT. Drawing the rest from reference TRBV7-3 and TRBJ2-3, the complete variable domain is GAGVSQTPSNKVTEKGKYVELRCDPISGHTALYWYRQSLGQGPEFLIYFQGTGAADDSGLPNDRFFAVRPEGSVSTLKIQRTERGDSAVYLCASSLSSGTGLIRTDTQYFGPGTRLTVL.

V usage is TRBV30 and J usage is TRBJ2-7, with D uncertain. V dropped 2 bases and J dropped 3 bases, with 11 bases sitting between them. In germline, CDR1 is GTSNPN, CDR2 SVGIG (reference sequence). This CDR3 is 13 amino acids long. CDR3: CAWSLPLHYEQYF. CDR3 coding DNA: TGTGCCTGGAGTTTGCCCCTACACTACGAGCAGTACTTC. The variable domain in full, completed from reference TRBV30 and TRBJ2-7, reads SQTIHQWPATLVQPVGSPLSLECTVEGTSNPNLYWYRQAAGRGLQLLFYSVGIGQISSEVPQNLSASRPQDRQFILSSKKLLLSDSGFYLCAWSLPLHYEQYFGPGTRLTVT.

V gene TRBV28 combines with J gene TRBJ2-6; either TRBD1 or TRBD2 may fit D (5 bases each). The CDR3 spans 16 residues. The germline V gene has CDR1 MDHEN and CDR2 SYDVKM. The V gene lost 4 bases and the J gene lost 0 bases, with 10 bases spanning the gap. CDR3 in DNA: TGTGCCAGCAGTTATTATGGGGGCTCTGGGGCCAACGTCCTGACTTTC. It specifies CASSYYGGSGANVLTF. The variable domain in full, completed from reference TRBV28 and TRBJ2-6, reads DVKVTQSSRYLVKRTGEKVFLECVQDMDHENMFWYRQDPGLGLRLIYFSYDVKMKEKGDIPEGYSVSREKKERFSLILESASTNQTSMYLCASSYYGGSGANVLTFGAGSRLTVL.

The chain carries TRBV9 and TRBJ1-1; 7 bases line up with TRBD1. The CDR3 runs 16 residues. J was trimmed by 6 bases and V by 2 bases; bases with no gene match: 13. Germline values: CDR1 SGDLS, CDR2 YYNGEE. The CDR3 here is CASSVTGTNHLPEAFF. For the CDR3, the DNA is TGTGCCAGCAGCGTGACAGGGACCAATCACCTCCCTGAAGCTTTCTTT.

CDR3: CSVAQLEDTQYF. The DNA for the CDR3 is TGCAGCGTTGCCCAGCTTGAAGATACGCAGTATTTT. The chain employs TRBV29-1 and TRBJ2-3; D not resolved. There are 12 residues in the CDR3. With 4 bases removed from V and 5 bases from J, the gap between germline ends came to 10 bases. Germline V lookup: CDR1 SQVTM, CDR2 ANQGSEA.

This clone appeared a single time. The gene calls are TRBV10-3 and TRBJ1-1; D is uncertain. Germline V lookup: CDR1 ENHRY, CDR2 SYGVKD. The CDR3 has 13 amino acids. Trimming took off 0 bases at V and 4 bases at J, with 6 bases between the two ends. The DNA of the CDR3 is TGTGCCATCAGTGAGTCCAGGATCACTGAAGCTTTCTTT. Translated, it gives CAISESRITEAFF.

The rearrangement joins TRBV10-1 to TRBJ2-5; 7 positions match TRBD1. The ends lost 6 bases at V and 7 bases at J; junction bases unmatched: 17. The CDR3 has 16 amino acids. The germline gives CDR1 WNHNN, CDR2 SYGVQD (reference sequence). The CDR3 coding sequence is TGCGCCAGCAGGGATCCTCCAGGGGGTTCTAAGGGGACCCAGTACTTC. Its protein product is CASRDPPGGSKGTQYF.

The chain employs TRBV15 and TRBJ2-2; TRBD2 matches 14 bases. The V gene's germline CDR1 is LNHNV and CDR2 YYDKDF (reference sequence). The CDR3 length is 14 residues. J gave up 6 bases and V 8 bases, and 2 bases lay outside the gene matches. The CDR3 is CATAGLAGAGELFF. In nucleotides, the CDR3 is TGTGCCACCGCGGGACTAGCGGGAGCCGGGGAGCTGTTTTTT.

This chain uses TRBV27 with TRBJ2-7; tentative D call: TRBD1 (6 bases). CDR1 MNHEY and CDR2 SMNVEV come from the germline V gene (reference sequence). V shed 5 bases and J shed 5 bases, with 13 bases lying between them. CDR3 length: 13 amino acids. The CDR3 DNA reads TGTGCCAGCAGTCTAGACCACAGGGACGAGCAGTACTTC. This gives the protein CASSLDHRDEQYF.

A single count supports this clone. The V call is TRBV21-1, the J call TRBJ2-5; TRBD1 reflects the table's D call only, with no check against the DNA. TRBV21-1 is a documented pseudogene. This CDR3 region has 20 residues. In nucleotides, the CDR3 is TGTGCCAGCAGCAAAGTGGGGGCGGTACCTGGGCAGGTAACCCAAGAGACCCAGTACTTC. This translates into CASSKVGAVPGQVTQETQYF.

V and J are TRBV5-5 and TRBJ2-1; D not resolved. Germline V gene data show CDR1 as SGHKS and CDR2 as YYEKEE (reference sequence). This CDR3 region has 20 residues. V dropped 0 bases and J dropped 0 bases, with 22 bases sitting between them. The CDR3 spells CASSLVKHGPGPSSYNEQFF. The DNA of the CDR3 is TGTGCCAGCAGCTTGGTAAAGCATGGGCCGGGCCCTAGCTCCTACAATGAGCAGTTCTTC.

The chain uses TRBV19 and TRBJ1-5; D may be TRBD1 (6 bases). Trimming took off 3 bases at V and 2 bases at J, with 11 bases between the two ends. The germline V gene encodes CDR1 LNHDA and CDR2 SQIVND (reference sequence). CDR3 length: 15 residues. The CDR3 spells CASSMWGRGNQPQHF. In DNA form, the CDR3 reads TGTGCCAGTAGTATGTGGGGGCGCGGCAATCAGCCCCAGCATTTT. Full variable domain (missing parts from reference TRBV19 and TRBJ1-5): DGGITQSPKYLFRKEGQNVTLSCEQNLNHDAMYWYRQDPGQGLRLIYYSQIVNDFQKGDIAEGYSVSREKKESFPLTVTSAQKNPTAFYLCASSMWGRGNQPQHFGDGTRLSIL.

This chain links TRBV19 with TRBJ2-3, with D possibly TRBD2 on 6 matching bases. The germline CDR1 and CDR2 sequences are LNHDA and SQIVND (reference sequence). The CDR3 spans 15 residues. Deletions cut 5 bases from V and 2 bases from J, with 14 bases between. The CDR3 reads CASSPHRDFTDTQYF. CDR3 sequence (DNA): TGTGCCAGTAGTCCTCATCGGGACTTCACAGATACGCAGTATTTT.

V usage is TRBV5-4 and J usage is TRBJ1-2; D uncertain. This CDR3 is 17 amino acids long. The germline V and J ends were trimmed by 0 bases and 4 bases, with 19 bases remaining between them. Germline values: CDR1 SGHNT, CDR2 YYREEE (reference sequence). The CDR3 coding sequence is TGTGCCAGCAGCTTGGCGGTTGGGCAGAGAGAGTCCTATGGCTACACCTTC. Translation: CASSLAVGQRESYGYTF.

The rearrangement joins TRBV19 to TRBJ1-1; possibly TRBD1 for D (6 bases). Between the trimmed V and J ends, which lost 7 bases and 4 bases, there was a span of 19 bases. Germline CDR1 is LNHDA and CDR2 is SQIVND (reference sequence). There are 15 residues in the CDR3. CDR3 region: CASTLQGGIGTEAFF. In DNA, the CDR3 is TGTGCCAGTACTCTACAAGGGGGGATAGGCACTGAAGCTTTCTTT.

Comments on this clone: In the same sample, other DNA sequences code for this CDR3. This chain's CDR3 is CASSLGPQNTEAFF. CDR3 in DNA: TGTGCCAGCAGCTTAGGGCCTCAAAACACTGAAGCTTTCTTT. The gene calls are TRBV7-3 and TRBJ1-1; D gene ambiguous. Trimming cost V 2 bases and J 2 bases, with 9 bases left between them. The CDR3 consists of 14 residues. Per germline, CDR1 SGHTA and CDR2 FQGTGA.

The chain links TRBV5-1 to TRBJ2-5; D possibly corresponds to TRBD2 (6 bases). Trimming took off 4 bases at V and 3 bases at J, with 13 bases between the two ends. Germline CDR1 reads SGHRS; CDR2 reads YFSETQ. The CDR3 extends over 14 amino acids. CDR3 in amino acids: CASSPGPGEETQYF. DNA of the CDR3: TGCGCCAGCAGCCCCGGTCCGGGGGAAGAGACCCAGTACTTC.

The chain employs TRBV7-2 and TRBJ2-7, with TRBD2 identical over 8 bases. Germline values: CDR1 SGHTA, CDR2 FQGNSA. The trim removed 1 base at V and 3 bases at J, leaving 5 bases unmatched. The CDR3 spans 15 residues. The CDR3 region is CASSLDGRGDYEQYF. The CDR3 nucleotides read TGTGCCAGCAGCTTAGACGGGAGGGGGGACTACGAGCAGTACTTC.